Each of the 26 T cell receptor beta chains below was sequenced from the same sample in a study of cytomegalovirus exposure and HLA in healthy donors. 13 Jbeta primers and 60 Vbeta primers were used for the PCR. This table comes from immunoSEQ multiplex PCR, and its TCRdb copy is limited to in-frame clones, with some not included. This sample yields some 110,000 clones, of which approximately 78% are seen a single time; around 0.99% belongs to the top ten. The sequenced sample was PBMCs. Receptors were obtained from a woman aged 30 to 39 in good health and CMV-seronegative.

CDR3 DNA sequence: TGTGCCAGCAGCCTCTCCTCGGGCGGGAGTGGGAACATTCAGTACTTC. Translated, it gives CASSLSSGGSGNIQYF. This chain connects TRBV4-2 to TRBJ2-4, with 7 bases fitting TRBD2. The V gene end was trimmed by 4 bases and the J gene end by 7 bases; junction bases not matched to a gene: 13. CDR3 length: 16 residues. Germline assignment: CDR1 LGHNA and CDR2 YNFKEQ.

V usage is TRBV5-1 and J usage is TRBJ2-7, with TRBD1 matching 9 bases. CDR1 and CDR2 (germline): SGHRS, YFSETQ. The CDR3 runs 16 residues. Unmatched junction bases numbered 14, after V lost 7 bases and J lost 3 bases. Written as DNA, the CDR3 is TGCGCCAGCCAACCTGGGGACAGGGAGGTTTTCTACGAGCAGTACTTC. Its translation: CASQPGDREVFYEQYF.

The CDR3 sequence: CASSYAETGPNEKLFF. The CDR3, as DNA: TGTGCCAGCAGTTACGCGGAAACAGGCCCTAATGAAAAACTGTTTTTT. The V and J genes are TRBV6-6 and TRBJ1-4; tentative D call: TRBD1 (5 bases). The ends were cut back, 2 bases at V and 3 bases at J, with 13 bases in the middle. CDR1 and CDR2 (germline): MNHNY, SVGAGI (reference sequence). The CDR3 has 16 residues.

The chain joins TRBV4-2 to TRBJ2-1; 15 bases line up with TRBD2. Germline V gene data show CDR1 as LGHNA and CDR2 as YNFKEQ. This CDR3 contains 16 residues. V dropped 5 bases and J dropped 7; count of bases not matched to a gene: 6. The CDR3 nucleotides are TGTGCCAGCAGCGGGCGGACTAGCGGGGGGGTAAATGAGCAGTTCTTC. Amino acid sequence: CASSGRTSGGVNEQFF.

This clone was counted between two and nine times. CDR3 residues: CAWSVLSGMGNEQFF. The CDR3 region has the DNA TGTGCCTGGAGTGTACTTAGCGGTATGGGGAATGAGCAGTTCTTC. The chain recombines TRBV30 with TRBJ2-1; tentatively, D is TRBD2 (6 bases). With 0 bases removed from V and 7 bases from J, the gap between germline ends came to 16 bases. CDR1 is GTSNPN, CDR2 SVGIG, per germline (reference sequence). The CDR3 covers 15 residues.

This sequence joins TRBV7-9 and TRBJ1-5, with 11 bases fitting TRBD1. Germline V gene lookup returns CDR1 SEHNR and CDR2 FQNEAQ (reference sequence). This CDR3 is built from 15 residues. V lost 5 bases, J lost 5 bases, and 5 bases stayed unmatched. The CDR3 loop reads CASSQGQGAYQPQHF. In nucleotides, the CDR3 is TGTGCCAGCAGCCAAGGACAGGGGGCATATCAGCCCCAGCATTTT.

The chain couples TRBV30 to TRBJ1-6; D is unclear. Germline V gene data show CDR1 as GTSNPN and CDR2 as SVGIG (reference sequence). Trimming took 5 bases from V and 10 from J, leaving 12 bases between them. The CDR3 has 12 residues. The CDR3 DNA sequence: TGTGCCTGGGGCCGGGGAGAATCACCCCTCCACTTT. Its translation: CAWGRGESPLHF.

The chain carries TRBV18 and TRBJ2-7, with 7 bases lining up with TRBD1. The CDR3 runs 12 residues. V shed 4 bases and J 6 bases; nucleotides not matched to a gene: 3. The germline V gene encodes CDR1 KGHSH and CDR2 LQKENI. The CDR3 spells CASSLQGSEQYF. The CDR3 nucleotides are TGTGCCAGCTCACTACAGGGGTCCGAGCAGTACTTC.

This chain connects TRBV18 to TRBJ1-6; a possible D gene is TRBD1 (6 bases). The germline V and J ends were trimmed by 2 bases and 13 bases, with 15 bases remaining between them. CDR3 length: 14 amino acids. Germline V gene data show CDR1 as KGHSH and CDR2 as LQKENI. CDR3 loop: CASSPDSGGLPLHF. CDR3 sequence (DNA): TGTGCCAGCTCACCAGACAGTGGGGGCCTTCCCCTCCACTTT.

This chain connects TRBV5-1 to TRBJ1-2; perhaps TRBD1 as D (5 bases). Germline V gene data show CDR1 as SGHRS and CDR2 as YFSETQ. The V end lost 5 bases, the J end lost 8 bases, and 22 bases lay between the germline ends. The CDR3 has 15 residues. In nucleotides, the CDR3 is TGCGCCAGCAGGTTCCAGGGTGGCATTATGGACGGCTACACCTTC. Translating gives CASRFQGGIMDGYTF.

This clone was observed a single time. The gene calls are TRBV7-2 and TRBJ2-5; D is undetermined. The DNA end is more similar to TRBJ2-7, so the J call may be wrong. The CDR3 totals 17 residues. Per the germline V gene, CDR1 is SGHTA and CDR2 is FQGNSA. The CDR3 loop is CASSSMPPTRGSYEQYF. The CDR3 DNA sequence: TGTGCCAGCAGCTCTATGCCCCCCACACGCGGTTCCTACGAGCAGTACTTC.

This clone was seen once. The J gene is TRBJ1-2, the V gene TRBV6-6, with TRBD1 matching 10 bases. CDR3 length: 15 residues. The V gene end was trimmed by 4 bases and the J gene end by 3 bases; junction bases not matched to a gene: 5. Germline loops: CDR1 MNHNY, CDR2 SVGAGI (reference sequence). CDR3 in DNA: TGTGCCAGCAGTTTTGGGACAGGGGAATACTATGGCTACACCTTC. Residues: CASSFGTGEYYGYTF.

This clone came up a few times. Other nucleotide sequences in the sample specify the same CDR3. The chain links TRBV7-2 to TRBJ2-7, with TRBD1 identical over 9 bases. This CDR3 region has 14 residues. Germline V gene data show CDR1 as SGHTA and CDR2 as FQGNSA. Unmatched junction bases numbered 1, after V lost 3 bases and J lost 1 base. This CDR3 is CASSLGTGSYEQYF. DNA of the CDR3: TGTGCCAGCAGCTTGGGGACAGGGTCCTACGAGCAGTACTTC.

The chain combines TRBV19 with TRBJ2-7; TRBD2 might be the D (5 bases). The germline V and J ends were trimmed by 8 bases and 5 bases, with 31 bases remaining between them. Germline V CDR1 and CDR2: LNHDA, SQIVND (reference sequence). The CDR3 loop spans 18 amino acids. CDR3 loop: CASCDTRDSEFSIHEQYF. CDR3 DNA: TGTGCCAGTTGTGATACGAGGGATAGCGAGTTCTCGATTCACGAGCAGTACTTC. The full variable domain, completed using reference TRBV19 and TRBJ2-7, is DGGITQSPKYLFRKEGQNVTLSCEQNLNHDAMYWYRQDPGQGLRLIYYSQIVNDFQKGDIAEGYSVSREKKESFPLTVTSAQKNPTAFYLCASCDTRDSEFSIHEQYFGPGTRLTVT.

This clone has just a few counts. J is TRBJ2-1 and V is TRBV7-2; possibly TRBD2 for D (6 bases). V was clipped by 1 base and J by 10 bases, with 26 bases between them. Germline CDR1 and CDR2: SGHTA and FQGNSA. There are 18 residues in the CDR3. The CDR3 DNA sequence: TGTGCCAGCAGCTTAGTCCCCGGGGTGGTAGGCGGGGTGGGCGAGCAGTTCTTC. It codes for CASSLVPGVVGGVGEQFF. Full variable domain (missing parts from reference TRBV7-2 and TRBJ2-1): GAGVSQSPSNKVTEKGKDVELRCDPISGHTALYWYRQSLGQGLEFLIYFQGNSAPDKSGLPSDRFSAERTGGSVSTLTIQRTQQEDSAVYLCASSLVPGVVGGVGEQFFGPGTRLTVL.

This clone turned up a few times. CDR3 sequence: CASSDPGQGQTYEQYF. CDR3 DNA sequence: TGTGCCAGCAGCGATCCGGGACAGGGCCAGACCTACGAGCAGTACTTC. The chain carries TRBV6-6 and TRBJ2-7; 9 bases match TRBD1. This CDR3 has 16 residues. Germline loops: CDR1 MNHNY, CDR2 SVGAGI (reference sequence). The J segment lost 2 bases and the V segment lost 6 bases, leaving 11 bases of the junction unmatched.

The gene calls are TRBV7-9 and TRBJ2-1; tentatively, D is TRBD2 (5 bases). Per germline, CDR1 SEHNR and CDR2 FQNEAQ (reference sequence). The V and J ends lost 5 bases and 0 bases respectively, with 11 bases between them. CDR3 length: 15 residues. CDR3 protein: CASSKAGFSYNEQFF. In DNA form, the CDR3 reads TGTGCCAGCAGCAAGGCGGGCTTCTCCTACAATGAGCAGTTCTTC.

The CDR3 coding sequence is TGTGCCAGCAGCTTAGAAACAGGAACACATGGCTACACCTTC. Residues: CASSLETGTHGYTF. This chain links TRBV7-2 with TRBJ1-2; perhaps TRBD1 as D (5 bases). With 1 base removed from V and 6 bases from J, the gap between germline ends came to 12 bases. Germline loops: CDR1 SGHTA, CDR2 FQGNSA. The CDR3 spans 14 residues.

Written as DNA, the CDR3 is TGTGCCAGTAGATCAGGACAGGGGGCTAACTATGGCTACACCTTC. It encodes CASRSGQGANYGYTF. This chain joins TRBV19 and TRBJ1-2; 10 positions agree with TRBD1. Germline V gene lookup returns CDR1 LNHDA and CDR2 SQIVND (reference sequence). This CDR3 has 15 amino acids. V was clipped by 6 bases and J by 0 bases; unmatched bases: 4. Full variable domain (rest looked up from reference TRBV19 and TRBJ1-2): DGGITQSPKYLFRKEGQNVTLSCEQNLNHDAMYWYRQDPGQGLRLIYYSQIVNDFQKGDIAEGYSVSREKKESFPLTVTSAQKNPTAFYLCASRSGQGANYGYTFGSGTRLTVV.

The chain carries TRBV29-1 and TRBJ1-2, with D possibly being TRBD1 (5 bases). The CDR3 contains 12 residues. Germline V CDR1 and CDR2: SQVTM, ANQGSEA. V lost 7 bases and J lost 8, with 17 bases in between. The CDR3 coding sequence is TGCAGCGCCCCCGGGGGAGTTGGAGGCTACACCTTC. Translated: CSAPGGVGGYTF.

This rearrangement joins TRBV5-1 to TRBJ2-3, with D perhaps TRBD2 (5 bases). Per germline, CDR1 SGHRS and CDR2 YFSETQ. V gave up 0 bases and J gave up 5 bases, with 10 bases separating them. This CDR3 spans 14 amino acids. The CDR3 coding sequence is TGCGCCAGCAGCTTGGACGGGGATGGAGATACGCAGTATTTT. It specifies CASSLDGDGDTQYF.

This clone was detected only once. The rearrangement joins TRBV7-2 to TRBJ2-7; D is possibly TRBD2 (6 bases). The CDR3 totals 15 residues. Trimming removed 6 bases at V and 0 bases at J, with 15 bases between. Germline lookup yields CDR1 SGHTA and CDR2 FQGNSA. In nucleotides, the CDR3 is TGTGCCAGCAGTCCTTGGGCGGGGAGCTCCTACGAGCAGTACTTC. Protein product: CASSPWAGSSYEQYF. Using reference TRBV7-2 and TRBJ2-7 for the parts outside the CDR3, the full variable domain is GAGVSQSPSNKVTEKGKDVELRCDPISGHTALYWYRQSLGQGLEFLIYFQGNSAPDKSGLPSDRFSAERTGGSVSTLTIQRTQQEDSAVYLCASSPWAGSSYEQYFGPGTRLTVT.

This clone was counted between two and nine times. V gene TRBV4-1 combines with J gene TRBJ2-1; D possibly corresponds to TRBD2 (6 bases). Germline CDR1 MGHRA, CDR2 YSYEKL. The CDR3 is 16 amino acids. The V end lost 5 bases, the J end lost 3 bases, and 17 bases lay between the germline ends. This CDR3 reads CASSTHAGSVYNEQFF. For the CDR3, the DNA is TGCGCCAGCAGCACACACGCGGGGAGCGTCTACAATGAGCAGTTCTTC.

The genes are TRBV4-3 and TRBJ1-3; D possibly corresponds to TRBD1 (6 bases). V lost 0 bases, J lost 3 bases, and 9 bases lay in between. The CDR3 runs to 15 residues. CDR1 and CDR2 from the germline V gene are LGHNA and YSLEER. The CDR3 DNA reads TGCGCCAGCAGCCAAGACCGAGGGGGTGGAAACACCATATATTTT. It is translated as CASSQDRGGGNTIYF.

This clone turned up a few times. J is TRBJ2-3 and V is TRBV13, with 16 bases fitting TRBD2. This CDR3 is 20 amino acids long. The trim removed 5 bases at V and 2 bases at J, leaving 13 bases unmatched. CDR1 and CDR2 from the germline V gene are PRHDT and FYEKMQ (reference sequence). CDR3 DNA: TGTGCCAGCAGCGGAGAAGAGGGACTAGCGGGGGGGTTGGCCACAGATACGCAGTATTTT. Protein sequence: CASSGEEGLAGGLATDTQYF.

V gene TRBV19 combines with J gene TRBJ2-5; no definite D call. Trimming left V 0 bases short and J 1 base short, with 6 bases between. The germline V gene has CDR1 LNHDA and CDR2 SQIVND (reference sequence). CDR3 length: 14 residues. In nucleotides, the CDR3 is TGTGCCAGTAGTATAGATGGCTCCCAAGAGACCCAGTACTTC. Protein sequence: CASSIDGSQETQYF. Full variable domain (outside the CDR3, taken from reference TRBV19 and TRBJ2-5): DGGITQSPKYLFRKEGQNVTLSCEQNLNHDAMYWYRQDPGQGLRLIYYSQIVNDFQKGDIAEGYSVSREKKESFPLTVTSAQKNPTAFYLCASSIDGSQETQYFGPGTRLLVL.